Shown below are 18 T cell receptor beta chains from a single sample sequenced in a study of cytomegalovirus exposure and HLA in healthy donors. PCR was performed using 60 Vbeta and 13 Jbeta primers. The repertoire was sequenced with immunoSEQ multiplex PCR; TCRdb's copy has only in-frame clones and lacks some. The sample shows fewer than 110,000 clones, over 65% of them seen only once. Input material: PBMCs. The receptor set was obtained from a woman between 40 and 50 years old in good health and CMV-seropositive.

The genes are TRBV6-5 and TRBJ1-3; 9 bases map to TRBD1. This CDR3 has 15 amino acids. The V segment lost 6 bases and the J segment 1 base; nucleotides outside the gene matches: 4. Germline V gene sequence: CDR1 MNHEY, CDR2 SVGAGI. The CDR3 region is CASRRDRESGNTIYF. In DNA form, the CDR3 reads TGTGCCAGCAGGCGGGACAGGGAATCTGGAAACACCATATATTTT.

The rearrangement uses TRBV10-3 and TRBJ1-5; 7 bases are shared with TRBD1. This CDR3 spans 14 amino acids. Germline CDR1 ENHRY, CDR2 SYGVKD. The V segment lost 7 bases and the J segment 0 bases; nucleotides outside the gene matches: 3. CDR3 loop: CAIKDRDSNQPQHF. The CDR3 DNA sequence: TGTGCCATCAAAGACAGGGATAGCAATCAGCCCCAGCATTTT.

V is TRBV7-3 and J is TRBJ1-1, with D unresolved. CDR3 length: 13 residues. Trimming cost V 5 bases and J 2 bases, with 9 bases left between them. CDR1 and CDR2 (germline): SGHTA, FQGTGA. The CDR3 sequence: CASSPEGNTEAFF. CDR3 nucleotide sequence: TGTGCCAGCAGCCCCGAGGGCAACACTGAAGCTTTCTTT.

In its sample, this clone was seen a few times. The rearrangement joins TRBV18 to TRBJ2-7; D is perhaps TRBD1 (5 bases). Germline CDR1 KGHSH, CDR2 LQKENI. V was trimmed by 6 bases and J by 3 bases, leaving 15 bases between them. This CDR3 spans 14 amino acids. The chain's CDR3 is CASSPMGQIYEQYF. CDR3 coding DNA: TGTGCCAGCTCCCCTATGGGGCAAATCTACGAGCAGTACTTC.

The V gene is TRBV6-1, the J gene TRBJ2-1; the match to TRBD2 covers 8 bases. The CDR3 runs to 16 residues. Trimming removed 3 bases from V and 7 bases from J; junction bases left unmatched: 11. Per the germline V gene, CDR1 is MNHNS and CDR2 is SASEGT. The CDR3: CASSDPGTRLPNEQFF. The CDR3 nucleotides read TGTGCCAGCAGTGATCCCGGGACTAGGCTTCCAAATGAGCAGTTCTTC.

On this clone: Germline and junction disagree at one end, which may indicate a read error. The chain has TRBV9 and TRBJ1-1; perhaps TRBD1 as D (6 bases). This CDR3 has 9 residues. From germline, CDR1 is SGDLS and CDR2 YYNGEE. The CDR3 sequence: CASRSGQSF. The CDR3 DNA follows: TGTGCCAGCAGGAGTGGACAGTCCTTT.

The genes are TRBV5-1 and TRBJ2-3, with D perhaps TRBD2 (6 bases). CDR1 is SGHRS, CDR2 YFSETQ, per germline. The CDR3 covers 15 residues. Trimming shortened V by 4 bases and J by 4 bases, and 16 bases separated the two germline ends. This chain's CDR3 is CASSPLAGLSDTQYF. In DNA form, the CDR3 reads TGCGCCAGCAGCCCCTTGGCGGGGCTGTCAGATACGCAGTATTTT.

This chain uses TRBV4-1 with TRBJ2-4; D may be TRBD1 (5 bases). The CDR3 sequence is 16 residues long. Trimming cost V 0 bases and J 4 bases, with 13 bases left between them. Per germline, CDR1 MGHRA and CDR2 YSYEKL. The chain's CDR3 is CASSQDRRTPKNIQYF. CDR3 nucleotides: TGCGCCAGCAGCCAAGATAGAAGGACACCTAAAAACATTCAGTACTTC.

The V call is TRBV27, the J call TRBJ1-1; possible D gene TRBD1, 5 bases. CDR1 and CDR2 (germline): MNHEY, SMNVEV (reference sequence). Trimming removed 1 base from V and 2 bases from J, with 14 bases in between. This CDR3 is 16 amino acids long. The CDR3 region has the DNA TGTGCCAGCAGTTTATATGGGGCGGGGGTTAACACTGAAGCTTTCTTT. Translation: CASSLYGAGVNTEAFF.

The chain joins TRBV7-8 to TRBJ2-1, with D possibly TRBD2 on 6 matching bases. Trimming cost V 5 bases and J 4 bases, with 21 bases left between them. CDR3 length: 17 residues. The germline V gene encodes CDR1 SGHVS and CDR2 FQNEAQ. As DNA, the CDR3 is TGTGCCAGCAGCCCAGGTGGTGGTAGCGGAAAATACAATGAGCAGTTCTTC. This encodes CASSPGGGSGKYNEQFF.

The chain joins TRBV5-1 to TRBJ2-5; D is ambiguous. The ends were cut back, 0 bases at V and 2 bases at J, with 8 bases in the middle. Germline CDR1 reads SGHRS; CDR2 reads YFSETQ. CDR3 length: 14 amino acids. The CDR3 loop is CASSLDRGQETQYF. The CDR3 DNA reads TGCGCCAGCAGCTTGGACCGCGGTCAAGAGACCCAGTACTTC.

The chain uses TRBV30 and TRBJ2-7, with D unclear. The germline V and J ends were trimmed by 0 bases and 4 bases, with 4 bases remaining between them. Germline V gene data show CDR1 as GTSNPN and CDR2 as SVGIG (reference sequence). The CDR3 is 11 amino acids. As DNA, the CDR3 is TGTGCCTGGAGTGTCGGGTACGAGCAGTACTTC. It translates to CAWSVGYEQYF.

This chain links TRBV30 with TRBJ1-6; D remains unclear. Deletions cut 7 bases from V and 10 bases from J, with 17 bases between. CDR1 GTSNPN and CDR2 SVGIG come from the germline V gene (reference sequence). This CDR3 has 13 amino acids. The CDR3, as DNA: TGTGCCTCACCCCGACGATCCGGGTCACCCCTCCACTTT. Translation gives CASPRRSGSPLHF.

The V call is TRBV9, the J call TRBJ2-5; a possible D gene is TRBD1 (5 bases). The V and J ends lost 1 base and 4 bases respectively, with 14 bases between them. Germline CDR1 reads SGDLS; CDR2 reads YYNGEE. CDR3 length: 15 residues. CDR3 in DNA: TGTGCCAGCAGCGTAAGGGTCGACAGAGGAGAGACCCAGTACTTC. Translation gives CASSVRVDRGETQYF.

The J gene is TRBJ2-7, the V gene TRBV5-4; tentative D call: TRBD1 (7 bases). V lost 0 bases, J lost 6 bases, and 16 bases lay in between. CDR3 length: 15 amino acids. Germline V gene lookup returns CDR1 SGHNT and CDR2 YYREEE (reference sequence). The CDR3 DNA is TGTGCCAGCAGCTTGGACAGGGGCACCGGGGGCGAGCAGTACTTC. Its protein product is CASSLDRGTGGEQYF.

The V call is TRBV7-9, the J call TRBJ2-7; 10 positions match TRBD1. The germline V gene encodes CDR1 SEHNR and CDR2 FQNEAQ (reference sequence). Trimming at V came to 5 bases and at J to 5 bases, leaving 6 bases not matched to a gene. This CDR3 comprises 14 residues. The CDR3 DNA follows: TGTGCCAGCAGCATGGGACAGGGGATGGACGAGCAGTACTTC. Translation: CASSMGQGMDEQYF.

This clone was counted between two and nine times. The V and J genes are TRBV6-5 and TRBJ1-6; D gene uncertain. Trimming shortened V by 2 bases and J by 6 bases, and 8 bases separated the two germline ends. Germline loops: CDR1 MNHEY, CDR2 SVGAGI. The CDR3 length is 14 residues. CDR3 region: CASSYAGVNSPLHF. CDR3 sequence (DNA): TGTGCCAGCAGTTACGCCGGGGTTAATTCACCCCTCCACTTT.

The CDR3 sequence is CASSLVQGGDTF. As DNA, the CDR3 is TGTGCCAGCAGCTTGGTTCAGGGAGGGGACACCTTC. J is TRBJ1-2 and V is TRBV5-6, with D tentatively TRBD1 (5 bases). Deletions cut 0 bases from V and 12 bases from J, with 12 bases between. The CDR3 has 12 residues. The V gene's germline CDR1 is SGHDT and CDR2 YYEEEE.